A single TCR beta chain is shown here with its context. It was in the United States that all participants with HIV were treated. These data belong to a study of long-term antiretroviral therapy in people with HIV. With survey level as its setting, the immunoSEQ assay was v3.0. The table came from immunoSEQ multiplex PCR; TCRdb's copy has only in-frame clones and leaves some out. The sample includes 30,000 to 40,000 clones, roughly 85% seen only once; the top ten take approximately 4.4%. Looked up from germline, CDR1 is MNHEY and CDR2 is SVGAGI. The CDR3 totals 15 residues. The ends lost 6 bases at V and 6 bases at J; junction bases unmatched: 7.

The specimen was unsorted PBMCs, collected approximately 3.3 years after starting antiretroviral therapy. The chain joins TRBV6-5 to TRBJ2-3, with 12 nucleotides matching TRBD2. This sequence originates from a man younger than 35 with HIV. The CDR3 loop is CASSQTSGSGDTQYF. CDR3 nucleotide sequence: TGTGCCAGCAGCCAGACTAGCGGGAGCGGGGATACGCAGTATTTT.